This T cell receptor beta chain was obtained from a study of blood T cell repertoires in COVID-19 (dated by TCRdb to about 2020). Background for the entire study: Collaborator samples came from the United States, Italy and Spain and covered acute and convalescent phases of COVID-19. The samples were drawn from two sources: the first 160 participants of the ongoing ImmuneRACE study, and over 950 subjects contributed by 6 global collaborators. A de-identified subject ID, COVID-19 status, age in years and sex were almost always included in the sample metadata. Where available, HLA class I and class II types were obtained from metadata supplied by the sample provider rather than from assay-based typing. Deeply sampled blood TCRbeta repertoires from subjects exposed to, actively infected with, or recovered from COVID-19 were included in the dataset. The prospective study material was composed of cDNA or gDNA derived from T cells, B-cell-depleted T cells, or PBMCs. The repertoires were released in a freely available public database intended as a resource for research on the immune response to SARS-CoV-2. The study at large found these results: The quantity of clinical and demographic metadata differed by source and by participant and was supplied without curation.

The immunoSEQ Assay, a bias-controlled multiplex PCR, was used to amplify TCRbeta CDR3 regions from genomic DNA. Turning to the authors' computational methods: Nucleated cell counts per sample were estimated from amplification of reference gene primers within the assay. To quantify the absolute abundance of each unique TCRbeta CDR3 rearrangement, sequence reads were collapsed and filtered. For each sample, productive Simpson clonality was calculated by taking the square root of Simpson's diversity index across productive rearrangements. The clones in this table, taken by TCRdb from immuneACCESS, are in-frame only. Not every clone is retained; where verified, under half of the shortfall comes from an unresolved V gene, and the cause of the rest is unknown. V, J and clone size are those of that table, while D and trimming were read from the DNA. This sample has about 220,000 clones in its table, and 65% to 85% of those were observed once. Together, the top ten hold about 3.7% of the sample.

In the prospective study, participants were about 18 to 95 years old, resided in fewer than 25 geographic areas of the United States, and were enrolled through a virtual design. In the prospective study, participants were assigned to cohorts based on the clinical history participants reported in a screening survey and a study questionnaire. ImmuneRACE Cohort 3 recovered participants were defined by two consecutive negative NP/OP PCR tests, healthcare professional clearance, or symptom resolution. Mobile phlebotomists in the prospective study collected whole blood, serum and a nasopharyngeal or oropharyngeal swab from every participant. Additional blood draws and questionnaires over an approximately two-month period could optionally be provided by prospective study participants. Prospective study blood samples were shipped either frozen or at room temperature before DNA extraction. In this sample, this clone turned up a few times. Its cognate antigen has yet to be identified. Base qualities are not provided; no much larger clone lies one nucleotide away.

The specimen was PBMCs or T cells enriched from blood (not recorded which). This receptor was obtained from a woman aged 55-70 years who had recovered from COVID-19.

The CDR3: CASSRSGTGAFNQPQHF. DNA sequence: TGTGCCAGCAGCCGTTCCGGGACAGGGGCGTTTAATCAGCCCCAGCATTTT. The chain employs TRBV27 and TRBJ1-5; TRBD1 matches 10 bases in the middle. CDR1 and CDR2 are read off the germline V gene (reference sequence) as MNHEY and SMNVEV. The CDR3 covers 17 residues, taking in both the cysteine and the phenylalanine. Left in the record is the CDR3 DNA by itself, 51 bases read in frame from the first base. V loses 6 bases at its end and J loses 4 bases; junction bases beyond the gene matches: 12.